These 27 T cell receptor beta chains were sequenced from one sample in a study of cytomegalovirus exposure and HLA in healthy donors. The PCR employed 60 Vbeta primers together with 13 Jbeta primers. The protocol was immunoSEQ multiplex PCR, while the TCRdb copy is restricted to in-frame clones and leaves out a portion. The sample lists about 83,000 clones; roughly 79% were seen once. Specimen: PBMCs. The receptors come from a young man in good health and CMV-seropositive.

This chain joins TRBV6-5 and TRBJ2-3; 8 positions match TRBD2. CDR1 and CDR2 (germline): MNHEY, SVGAGI. The junction had 7 bases not matched to a gene; V was cut back by 6 bases and J by 5 bases. CDR3 length equals 14 residues. CDR3 nucleotide sequence: TGTGCCAGCAGGCGAGCGGGAGCGGTAGATACGCAGTATTTT. Protein: CASRRAGAVDTQYF.

This chain connects TRBV7-6 to TRBJ2-7; tentative D call: TRBD2 (5 bases). This CDR3 spans 12 amino acids. Between the trimmed V and J ends, which lost 5 bases and 5 bases, there was a span of 10 bases. The V gene's germline CDR1 is SGHVS and CDR2 FNYEAQ. CDR3 in DNA: TGTGCCAGCAGCCGCTCGGGGAACGAGCAGTACTTC. This sequence encodes CASSRSGNEQYF.

This clone was counted between two and nine times. J is TRBJ2-1 and V is TRBV15, with D perhaps TRBD2 (7 bases). The CDR3 covers 15 residues. The V gene's germline CDR1 is LNHNV and CDR2 YYDKDF (reference sequence). The V and J ends lost 1 base and 8 bases respectively, with 15 bases between them. The CDR3 loop reads CATSRARVGGDEQFF. CDR3 nucleotide sequence: TGTGCCACCAGCAGAGCTAGGGTAGGGGGGGATGAGCAGTTCTTC.

The chain recombines TRBV19 with TRBJ2-7; D gene uncertain. Deletions cut 11 bases from V and 2 bases from J, with 7 bases between. The length of the CDR3 is 10 residues. Germline V gene lookup returns CDR1 LNHDA and CDR2 SQIVND (reference sequence). CDR3 residues: CACLAYEQYF. The CDR3 DNA reads TGTGCCTGCCTAGCCTACGAGCAGTACTTC. The full variable domain, rest sourced from reference TRBV19 and TRBJ2-7, is DGGITQSPKYLFRKEGQNVTLSCEQNLNHDAMYWYRQDPGQGLRLIYYSQIVNDFQKGDIAEGYSVSREKKESFPLTVTSAQKNPTAFYLCACLAYEQYFGPGTRLTVT.

The chain links TRBV29-1 to TRBJ2-1; 8 bases align to TRBD2. Germline loops: CDR1 SQVTM, CDR2 ANQGSEA. This CDR3 is built from 15 residues. V lost 4 bases, J lost 0 bases, and 5 bases stayed unmatched. CDR3 residues: CSVGERENSYNEQFF. The CDR3 DNA reads TGCAGCGTTGGAGAGCGGGAGAACTCCTACAATGAGCAGTTCTTC.

Only a few counts were recorded for this clone. V gene TRBV5-4 combines with J gene TRBJ1-5, with D tentatively TRBD1 (5 bases). Deletions cut 4 bases from V and 5 bases from J, with 25 bases between. The CDR3 spans 18 residues. Germline lookup yields CDR1 SGHNT and CDR2 YYREEE (reference sequence). The CDR3 DNA follows: TGTGCCAGCAGCGCAGGCGGGGTTATCGGGACGGTTTATCAGCCCCAGCATTTT. Amino acids: CASSAGGVIGTVYQPQHF.

The genes are TRBV27 and TRBJ1-1; no reliable D call. The V end lost 6 bases, the J end lost 1 base, and 12 bases lay between the germline ends. The germline V gene encodes CDR1 MNHEY and CDR2 SMNVEV (reference sequence). This CDR3 comprises 14 residues. The CDR3 region has the DNA TGTGCCAGCAGCCTTACGTCCAGGAACACTGAAGCTTTCTTT. Its translation is CASSLTSRNTEAFF.

The rearrangement uses TRBV19 and TRBJ2-2, with D possibly matching TRBD2 (6 bases). The CDR3 is 14 residues long. Germline V gene sequence: CDR1 LNHDA, CDR2 SQIVND (reference sequence). V lost 5 bases, J lost 10 bases, and 17 bases lay in between. The CDR3 nucleotides read TGTGCCAGTAGTGATCTAGCGCCCGATTCGGAGCTGTTTTTT. It is translated as CASSDLAPDSELFF.

The chain links TRBV25-1 to TRBJ2-7, with D tentatively TRBD2 (5 bases). The germline V and J ends were trimmed by 6 bases and 9 bases, with 18 bases remaining between them. The CDR3 runs 13 residues. Germline CDR1 is MGHDK and CDR2 is SYGVNS. CDR3: CASRESGFKGQYF. For the CDR3, the DNA is TGTGCCAGCAGGGAGAGCGGATTCAAAGGGCAGTACTTC.

The gene calls are TRBV5-1 and TRBJ2-7; the match to TRBD2 covers 10 bases. CDR1 is SGHRS, CDR2 YFSETQ, per germline. Trimming removed 4 bases from V and 3 bases from J; junction bases left unmatched: 7. CDR3 size: 15 residues. The CDR3 protein is CASSPGLAAVYEQYF. DNA for the CDR3: TGCGCCAGCAGCCCCGGACTAGCGGCAGTCTACGAGCAGTACTTC. Drawing the rest from reference TRBV5-1 and TRBJ2-7, the complete variable domain is KAGVTQTPRYLIKTRGQQVTLSCSPISGHRSVSWYQQTPGQGLQFLFEYFSETQRNKGNFPGRFSGRQFSNSRSEMNVSTLELGDSALYLCASSPGLAAVYEQYFGPGTRLTVT.

The J gene is TRBJ2-3, the V gene TRBV29-1; TRBD2 aligns across 7 bases. The germline V gene encodes CDR1 SQVTM and CDR2 ANQGSEA. This CDR3 contains 12 residues. After removal of 7 bases from V and 2 bases from J, the junction contained 3 bases not matched to a gene. CDR3 bases: TGCAGCGACGGGAGGATCACAGATACGCAGTATTTT. Residues: CSDGRITDTQYF.

The chain uses TRBV6-5 and TRBJ1-4, with a possible D match to TRBD1 (5 bases). Germline V gene data show CDR1 as MNHEY and CDR2 as SVGAGI. Trimming left V 6 bases short and J 8 bases short, with 10 bases between. This CDR3 spans 12 amino acids. CDR3 in DNA: TGTGCCAGCAGAGGGGAAGAAGAAAAACTGTTTTTT. Translating it yields CASRGEEEKLFF.

V usage is TRBV9 and J usage is TRBJ2-7; maybe TRBD2 (7 bases). The CDR3 has 15 amino acids. The germline CDR1 and CDR2 sequences are SGDLS and YYNGEE. V dropped 2 bases and J dropped 1 base, with 13 bases sitting between them. CDR3 sequence: CASSVRGLGSYEQYF. DNA of the CDR3: TGTGCCAGCAGCGTGCGGGGGCTGGGGTCCTACGAGCAGTACTTC.

The rearrangement uses TRBV28 and TRBJ2-7, with D tentatively TRBD2 (6 bases). The length of the CDR3 is 14 residues. Germline V gene data show CDR1 as MDHEN and CDR2 as SYDVKM. Trimming removed 5 bases from V and 0 bases from J, with 11 bases in between. As DNA, the CDR3 is TGTGCCAGCAGTCTGGAGGGGAGCTCCTACGAGCAGTACTTC. This sequence encodes CASSLEGSSYEQYF.

This chain's CDR3 is CASSTGQINYGYTF. The CDR3 DNA reads TGTGCCAGCAGCACGGGACAGATTAACTATGGCTACACCTTC. The chain carries TRBV11-1 and TRBJ1-2; 7 positions agree with TRBD1. The germline V gene has CDR1 SGHAT and CDR2 FQDESV (reference sequence). There are 14 residues in the CDR3. Germline trimming cut 5 bases from V and 1 base from J; bases unmatched to any gene: 4.

The gene calls are TRBV5-1 and TRBJ2-1; D not resolved. Germline CDR1 SGHRS, CDR2 YFSETQ. The germline V and J ends were trimmed by 1 base and 10 bases, with 12 bases remaining between them. CDR3 length: 13 amino acids. The chain's CDR3 is CASSLSQYGEQFF. The CDR3 DNA is TGCGCCAGCAGCTTGTCCCAGTACGGGGAGCAGTTCTTC.

V is TRBV4-1 and J is TRBJ2-7; 8 bases map to TRBD2. Trimming removed 4 bases from V and 6 bases from J; junction bases left unmatched: 11. The germline V gene encodes CDR1 MGHRA and CDR2 YSYEKL. The CDR3 has 15 residues. CDR3 nucleotide sequence: TGCGCCAGCAGCCGTCCAGCAGCGGGAGTTAGCGAGCAGTACTTC. Protein sequence: CASSRPAAGVSEQYF.

This clone has only one observation. The chain is built from TRBV29-1 and TRBJ1-4, with 7 bases lining up with TRBD1. The germline CDR1 and CDR2 sequences are SQVTM and ANQGSEA. After removal of 7 bases from V and 8 bases from J, the junction contained 13 bases not matched to a gene. The CDR3 runs 14 residues. CDR3 coding DNA: TGCAGCGGCAACGTGGCAGGGGGAGGAGAAAAACTGTTTTTT. This translates into CSGNVAGGGEKLFF.

The rearrangement links TRBV29-1 to TRBJ2-3, with 8 bases aligning to TRBD1. This CDR3 is 15 amino acids long. Trimming took 2 bases from V and 3 from J; bases not matched to a gene: 7. CDR1 is SQVTM and CDR2 is ANQGSEA in the germline V gene. The CDR3 spells CSVETGQVATDTQYF. The CDR3 region has the DNA TGCAGCGTTGAAACGGGACAGGTCGCGACAGATACGCAGTATTTT.

The chain links TRBV5-4 to TRBJ2-7; TRBD2 matches at 10 bases. V was pared by 2 bases and J by 2 bases, with 7 bases of the junction left unmatched. Germline values: CDR1 SGHNT, CDR2 YYREEE (reference sequence). This CDR3 spans 16 amino acids. The chain's CDR3 is CASSLVSGRSTYEQYF. CDR3 in DNA: TGTGCCAGCAGCTTAGTTAGCGGGAGGTCCACCTACGAGCAGTACTTC.

V gene TRBV5-8 combines with J gene TRBJ1-5; unclear D gene. V shed 0 bases and J shed 6 bases, with 10 bases lying between them. CDR1 and CDR2 from the germline V gene are SGHTS and YDEGEE. This CDR3 contains 14 residues. The CDR3: CASSLAGGLQPQHF. The CDR3 DNA follows: TGTGCCAGCAGCTTGGCCGGCGGGCTTCAGCCCCAGCATTTT.

The chain employs TRBV10-2 and TRBJ1-6; D remains ambiguous. This CDR3 region has 13 residues. V lost 1 base, J lost 7 bases, and 5 bases lay in between. The germline CDR1 and CDR2 sequences are WSHSY and SAAADI. The CDR3 region has the DNA TGCGCCAGCAGTGAGTGGCGGAATTCACCCCTCCACTTT. Protein product: CASSEWRNSPLHF.

This chain links TRBV4-1 with TRBJ1-1, with TRBD1 matching over 9 bases. Germline trimming cut 4 bases from V and 5 bases from J; bases unmatched to any gene: 8. CDR3 length: 15 amino acids. Germline loops: CDR1 MGHRA, CDR2 YSYEKL. DNA for the CDR3: TGCGCCAGCAGCCTACCGGGACAGGGACTGACTGAAGCTTTCTTT. This encodes CASSLPGQGLTEAFF.

This clone was detected only a few times. The chain uses TRBV6-1 and TRBJ1-1; TRBD1 might be the D (6 bases). This CDR3 spans 14 amino acids. The V gene lost 4 bases and the J gene lost 5 bases, with 14 bases spanning the gap. Germline-derived CDR1 and CDR2 are MNHNS and SASEGT. CDR3 DNA sequence: TGTGCCAGCAGTGCGCGGGGGCTGTTGACTGAAGCTTTCTTT. Translating it yields CASSARGLLTEAFF.

V and J are TRBV10-3 and TRBJ2-7; 9 bases fit TRBD1. This CDR3 is built from 15 residues. Looked up from germline, CDR1 is ENHRY and CDR2 is SYGVKD. V was pared by 6 bases and J by 2 bases, with 8 bases of the junction left unmatched. Here the CDR3 DNA reads TGTGCCATCAGCATGGATAGGGACAGGGCCTACGAGCAGTACTTC. It is translated as CAISMDRDRAYEQYF.

The chain is built from TRBV5-1 and TRBJ1-1, with unresolved D. The CDR3 is 14 residues long. V was trimmed by 7 bases and J by 1 base, leaving 14 bases between them. Germline CDR1 SGHRS, CDR2 YFSETQ. CDR3 sequence reads: CASAATAENTEAFF. The CDR3 DNA is TGCGCCAGCGCCGCGACGGCGGAGAACACTGAAGCTTTCTTT.

In the case of this clone: At one end, the junction sequence differs from germline, possibly due to a read error. The chain uses TRBV7-9 and TRBJ2-5, with a weak D call TRBD2 (6 bases). Germline V gene data show CDR1 as SEHNR and CDR2 as FQNEAQ (reference sequence). The CDR3 loop spans 14 amino acids. CDR3 in DNA: TGTGCCAGCAGCTCGCCTAATACGGGACTTCTTCTAGACTTC. Translation: CASSSPNTGLLLDF.